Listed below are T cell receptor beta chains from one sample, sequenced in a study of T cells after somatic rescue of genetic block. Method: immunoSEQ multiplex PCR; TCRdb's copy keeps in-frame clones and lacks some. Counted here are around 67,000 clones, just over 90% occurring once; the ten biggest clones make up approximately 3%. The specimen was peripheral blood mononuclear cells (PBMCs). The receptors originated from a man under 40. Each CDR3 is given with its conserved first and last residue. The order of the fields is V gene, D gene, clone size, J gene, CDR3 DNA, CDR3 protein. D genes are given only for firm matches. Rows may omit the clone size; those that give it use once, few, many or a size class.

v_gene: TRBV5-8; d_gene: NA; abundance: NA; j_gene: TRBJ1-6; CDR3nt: TGTGCCAGCAGCTTGCTGATGGGGACCTCCTATAATTCACCCCTCCACTTT; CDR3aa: CASSLLMGTSYNSPLHF
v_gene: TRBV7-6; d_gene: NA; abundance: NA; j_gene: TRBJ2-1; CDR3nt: TGTGCCAGCAGCTACCGGACGGGTAGCTCCTACAATGAGCAGTTCTTC; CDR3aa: CASSYRTGSSYNEQFF
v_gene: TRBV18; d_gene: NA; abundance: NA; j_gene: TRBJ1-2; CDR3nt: TGTGCCAGCTCACCACAGGGGCCAGAGGCTGGCTACACTTTC; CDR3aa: CASSPQGPEAGYTF
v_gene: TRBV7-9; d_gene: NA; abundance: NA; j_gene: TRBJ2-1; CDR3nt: TGTGCCAGCAGCTTAGTCCGGTCTAGCTCCTACAATGAGCAGTTCTTC; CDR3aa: CASSLVRSSSYNEQFF
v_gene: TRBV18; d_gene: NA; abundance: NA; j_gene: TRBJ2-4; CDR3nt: TGTGCCAGCTCACCCAAACAGGGAAACATTCAGTACTTC; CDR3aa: CASSPKQGNIQYF
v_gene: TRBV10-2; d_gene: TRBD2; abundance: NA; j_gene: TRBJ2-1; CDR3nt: TGCGCCAGCAGTGAGTCAGTGCTAGCGGGACGACCCATGTTCTTC; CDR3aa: CASSESVLAGRPMFF
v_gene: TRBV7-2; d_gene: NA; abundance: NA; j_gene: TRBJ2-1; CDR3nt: TGTGCCAGCAGCTTCGGCCCAGTCAATGAGCAGTTCTTC; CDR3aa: CASSFGPVNEQFF
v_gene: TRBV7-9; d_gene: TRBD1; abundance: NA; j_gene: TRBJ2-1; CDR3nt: TGTGCCAGCAGCTTAGTGACCCGGACAGGGCTCAATGAGCAGTTCTTC; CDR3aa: CASSLVTRTGLNEQFF
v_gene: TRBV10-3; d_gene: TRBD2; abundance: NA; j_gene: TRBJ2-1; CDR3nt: TGTGCCATCACGGGACTATCCCACAATGAGCAGTTCTTC; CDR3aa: CAITGLSHNEQFF
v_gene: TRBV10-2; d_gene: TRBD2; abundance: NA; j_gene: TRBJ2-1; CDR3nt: TGCGCCAGCAGTGATACTAGCGGGAGTAATGAGCAGTTCTTC; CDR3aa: CASSDTSGSNEQFF
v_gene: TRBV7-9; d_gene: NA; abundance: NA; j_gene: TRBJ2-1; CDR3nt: TGTGCCAGCAGCTTAGCAGGGGGTTACAATGAGCAGTTCTTC; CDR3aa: CASSLAGGYNEQFF
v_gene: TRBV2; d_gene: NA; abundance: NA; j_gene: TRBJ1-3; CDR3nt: TGTGCCTCCGTGTACGAGGTTGGAAACACCATATATTTT; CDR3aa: CASVYEVGNTIYF
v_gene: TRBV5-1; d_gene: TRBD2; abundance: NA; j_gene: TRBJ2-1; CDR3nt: TGCGCCAGCAGCTTGGGTAGCGGGTCCAGCTCCTACAATGAGCAGTTCTTC; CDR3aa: CASSLGSGSSSYNEQFF
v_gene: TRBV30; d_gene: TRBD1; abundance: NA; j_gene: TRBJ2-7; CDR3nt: TGTGCCGCTAACAGGGGCAGGAACGAGCAGTACTTC; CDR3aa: CAANRGRNEQYF
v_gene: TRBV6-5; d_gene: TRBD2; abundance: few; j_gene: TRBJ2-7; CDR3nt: TGTGCCAGCAGTTACCTTAGGGCGGGGGAAGGGAGGTACTTC; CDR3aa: CASSYLRAGEGRYF
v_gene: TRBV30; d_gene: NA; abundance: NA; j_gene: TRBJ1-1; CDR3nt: TGTGCCTGGCGACATGGGAACACTGAAGCTTTCTTT; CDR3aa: CAWRHGNTEAFF
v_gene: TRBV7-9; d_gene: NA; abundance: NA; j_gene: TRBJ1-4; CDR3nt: TGTGCCAGCAGCTCCCGGGACTTCTATAATGAAAAACTGTTTTTT; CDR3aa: CASSSRDFYNEKLFF
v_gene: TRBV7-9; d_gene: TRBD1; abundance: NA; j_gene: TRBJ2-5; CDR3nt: TGTGCCAGCAGCTTAGCCGGACAGGGAGAGACCCAGTACTTC; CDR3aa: CASSLAGQGETQYF
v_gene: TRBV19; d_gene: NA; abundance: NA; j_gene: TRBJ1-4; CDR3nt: TGTGCCAGTAGAATGGACAGATATGAAAAACTGTTTTTT; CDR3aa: CASRMDRYEKLFF
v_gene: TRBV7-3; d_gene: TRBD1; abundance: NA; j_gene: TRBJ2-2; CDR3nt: TGTGCCAGCAGCGTTGGGACAGTCGGGGCCGGGGAGCTGTTTTTT; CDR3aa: CASSVGTVGAGELFF
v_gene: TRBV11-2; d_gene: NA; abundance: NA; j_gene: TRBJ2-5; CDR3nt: TGTGCCAGCAGCTTAGGGGCCAGGGCAGGAGAGACCCAGTACTTC; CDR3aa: CASSLGARAGETQYF
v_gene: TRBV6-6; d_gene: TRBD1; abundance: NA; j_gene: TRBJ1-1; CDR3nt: TGTGCCAGCAGTCCCGGACAGGGGGGAGCTTTCTTT; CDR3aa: CASSPGQGGAFF
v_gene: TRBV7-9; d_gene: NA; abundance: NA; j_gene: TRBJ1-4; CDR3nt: TGTGCCAGCAGTCGGGGGGCGGACAGTTTTGAAAAACTGTTTTTT; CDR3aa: CASSRGADSFEKLFF
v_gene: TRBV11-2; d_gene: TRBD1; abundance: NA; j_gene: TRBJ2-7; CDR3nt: TGTGCCAGCAGCCCGGGGACAGGGAACTACGAGCAGTACTTC; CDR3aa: CASSPGTGNYEQYF
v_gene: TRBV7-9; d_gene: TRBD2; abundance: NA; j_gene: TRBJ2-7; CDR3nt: TGTGCCAGCAGCTTAAGTCGGGGGGTGGGCGAGCAGTACTTC; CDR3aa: CASSLSRGVGEQYF
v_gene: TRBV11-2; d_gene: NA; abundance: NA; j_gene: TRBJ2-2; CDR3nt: TGTGCCAGCAGCGAGCAGATAGGGGTGGACGGGGAGCTGTTTTTT; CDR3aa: CASSEQIGVDGELFF
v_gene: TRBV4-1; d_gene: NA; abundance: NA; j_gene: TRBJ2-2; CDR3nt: TGCGCCAGCAGCCAAGCCTTGCAAGGCACCGGGGAGCTGTTTTTT; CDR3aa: CASSQALQGTGELFF